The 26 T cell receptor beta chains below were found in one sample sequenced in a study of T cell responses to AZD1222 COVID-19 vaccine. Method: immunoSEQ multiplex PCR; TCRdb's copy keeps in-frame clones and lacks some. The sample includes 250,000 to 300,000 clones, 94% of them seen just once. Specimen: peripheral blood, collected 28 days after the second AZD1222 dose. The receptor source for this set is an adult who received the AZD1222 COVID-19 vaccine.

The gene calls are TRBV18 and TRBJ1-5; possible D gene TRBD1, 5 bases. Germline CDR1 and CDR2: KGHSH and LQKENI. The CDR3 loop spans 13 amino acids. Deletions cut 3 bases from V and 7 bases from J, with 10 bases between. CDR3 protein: CASSPAEGQPQHF. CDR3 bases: TGTGCCAGCTCACCGGCAGAGGGGCAGCCCCAGCATTTT.

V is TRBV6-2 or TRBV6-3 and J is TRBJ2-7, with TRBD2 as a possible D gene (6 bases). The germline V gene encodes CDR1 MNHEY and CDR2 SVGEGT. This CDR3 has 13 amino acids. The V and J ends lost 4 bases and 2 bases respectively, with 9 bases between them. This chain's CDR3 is CASSWVAAYEQYF. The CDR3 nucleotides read TGTGCCAGCAGTTGGGTAGCGGCCTACGAGCAGTACTTC.

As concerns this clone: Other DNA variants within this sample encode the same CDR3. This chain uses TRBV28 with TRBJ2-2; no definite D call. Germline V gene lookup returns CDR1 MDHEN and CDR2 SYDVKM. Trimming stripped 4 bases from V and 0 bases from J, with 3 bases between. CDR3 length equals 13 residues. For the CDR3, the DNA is TGTGCCAGCAGTTCGACGAACACCGGGGAGCTGTTTTTT. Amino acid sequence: CASSSTNTGELFF.

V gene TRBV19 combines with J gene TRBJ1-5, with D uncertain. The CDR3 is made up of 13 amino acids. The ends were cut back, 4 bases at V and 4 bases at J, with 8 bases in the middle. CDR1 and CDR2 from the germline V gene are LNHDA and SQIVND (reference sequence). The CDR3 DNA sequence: TGTGCCAGTAGTACCGGACCGAATCAGCCCCAGCATTTT. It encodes CASSTGPNQPQHF.

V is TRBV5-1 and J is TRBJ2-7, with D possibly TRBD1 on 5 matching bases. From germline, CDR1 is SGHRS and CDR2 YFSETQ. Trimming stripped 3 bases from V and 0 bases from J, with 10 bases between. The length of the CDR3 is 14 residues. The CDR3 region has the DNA TGCGCCAGCAGCTGGGGCAGGAGCTCCTACGAGCAGTACTTC. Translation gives CASSWGRSSYEQYF.

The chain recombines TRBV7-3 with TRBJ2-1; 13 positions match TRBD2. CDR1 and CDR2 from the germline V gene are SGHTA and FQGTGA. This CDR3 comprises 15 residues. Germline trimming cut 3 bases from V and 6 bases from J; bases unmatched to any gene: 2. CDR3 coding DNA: TGTGCCAGCAGCTTGGGACTAGCGGGGCTCAATGAGCAGTTCTTC. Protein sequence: CASSLGLAGLNEQFF.

CDR3 residues: CASSQDRAVNEQFF. The CDR3 region has the DNA TGTGCCAGCAGCCAAGACCGGGCGGTGAATGAGCAGTTCTTC. This rearrangement joins TRBV3-1 (or the pseudogene TRBV3-2) to TRBJ2-1; D is undetermined. CDR3 length: 14 residues. Germline V gene lookup returns CDR1 LGHDT and CDR2 YNNKEL (reference sequence). The ends were cut back, 0 bases at V and 7 bases at J, with 10 bases in the middle.

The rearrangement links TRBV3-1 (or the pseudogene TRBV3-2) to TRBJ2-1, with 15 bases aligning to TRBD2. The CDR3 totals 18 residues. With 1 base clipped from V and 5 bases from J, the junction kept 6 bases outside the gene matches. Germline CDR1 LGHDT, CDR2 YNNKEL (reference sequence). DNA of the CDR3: TGTGCCAGCAGCCAAGCCGGACTAGCGGGGGGGCGTAACAATGAGCAGTTCTTC. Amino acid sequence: CASSQAGLAGGRNNEQFF.

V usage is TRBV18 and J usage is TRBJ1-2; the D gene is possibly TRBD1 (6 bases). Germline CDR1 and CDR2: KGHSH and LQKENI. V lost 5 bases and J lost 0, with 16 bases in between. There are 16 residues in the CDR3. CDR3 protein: CASSSGTFDSNYGYTF. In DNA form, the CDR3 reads TGTGCCAGCTCATCGGGGACATTCGATTCTAACTATGGCTACACCTTC.

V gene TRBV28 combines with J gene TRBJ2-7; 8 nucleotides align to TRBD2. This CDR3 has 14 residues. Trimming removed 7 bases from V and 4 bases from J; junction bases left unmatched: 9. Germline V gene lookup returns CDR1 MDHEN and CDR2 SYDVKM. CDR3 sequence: CASIAAGGGYEQYF. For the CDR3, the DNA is TGTGCCAGCATCGCTGCGGGCGGGGGGTACGAGCAGTACTTC.

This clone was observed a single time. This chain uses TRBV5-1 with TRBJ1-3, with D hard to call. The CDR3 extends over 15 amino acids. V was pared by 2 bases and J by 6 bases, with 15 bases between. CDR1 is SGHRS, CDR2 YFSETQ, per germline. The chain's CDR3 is CASSFWSPTENTIYF. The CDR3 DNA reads TGCGCCAGCAGCTTCTGGAGCCCGACGGAAAACACCATATATTTT.

CDR3 loop: CASSLSGGAMSYEQYF. In nucleotides, the CDR3 is TGCGCCAGCAGCTTGAGCGGGGGGGCCATGTCCTACGAGCAGTACTTC. The V call is TRBV5-1, the J call TRBJ2-7; 10 nucleotides agree with TRBD2. The germline V gene encodes CDR1 SGHRS and CDR2 YFSETQ. The ends lost 1 base at V and 1 base at J; junction bases unmatched: 5. CDR3 length equals 16 residues.

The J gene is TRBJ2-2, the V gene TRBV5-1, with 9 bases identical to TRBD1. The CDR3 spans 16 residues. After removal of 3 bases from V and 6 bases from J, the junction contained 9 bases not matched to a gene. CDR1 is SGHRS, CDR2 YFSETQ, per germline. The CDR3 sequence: CASSSTSQGAAGELFF. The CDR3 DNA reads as TGCGCCAGCAGCTCGACATCACAGGGGGCGGCCGGGGAGCTGTTTTTT. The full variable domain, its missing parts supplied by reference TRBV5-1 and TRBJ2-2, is KAGVTQTPRYLIKTRGQQVTLSCSPISGHRSVSWYQQTPGQGLQFLFEYFSETQRNKGNFPGRFSGRQFSNSRSEMNVSTLELGDSALYLCASSSTSQGAAGELFFGEGSRLTVL.

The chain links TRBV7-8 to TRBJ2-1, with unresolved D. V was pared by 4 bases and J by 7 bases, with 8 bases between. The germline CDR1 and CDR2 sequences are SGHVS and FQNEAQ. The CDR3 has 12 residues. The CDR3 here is CASSSMGNEQFF. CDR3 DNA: TGTGCCAGCAGCTCAATGGGGAATGAGCAGTTCTTC. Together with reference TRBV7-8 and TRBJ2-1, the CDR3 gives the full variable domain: GAGVSQSPRYKVAKRGQDVALRCDPISGHVSLFWYQQALGQGPEFLTYFQNEAQLDKSGLPSDRFFAERPEGSVSTLKIQRTQQEDSAVYLCASSSMGNEQFFGPGTRLTVL.

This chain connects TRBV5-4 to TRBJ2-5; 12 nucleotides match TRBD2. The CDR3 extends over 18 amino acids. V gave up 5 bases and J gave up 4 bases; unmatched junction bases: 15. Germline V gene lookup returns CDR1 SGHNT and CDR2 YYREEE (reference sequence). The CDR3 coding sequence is TGTGCCAGCAGTTTTGCTGGACTAGCGGGGTACAGGGGAGAGACCCAGTACTTC. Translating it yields CASSFAGLAGYRGETQYF.

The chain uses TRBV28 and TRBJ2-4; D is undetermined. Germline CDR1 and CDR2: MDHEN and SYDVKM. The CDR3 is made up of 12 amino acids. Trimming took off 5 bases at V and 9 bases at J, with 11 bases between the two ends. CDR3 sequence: CASSPGRVIQYF. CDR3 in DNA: TGTGCCAGCAGTCCCGGTAGGGTCATTCAGTACTTC.

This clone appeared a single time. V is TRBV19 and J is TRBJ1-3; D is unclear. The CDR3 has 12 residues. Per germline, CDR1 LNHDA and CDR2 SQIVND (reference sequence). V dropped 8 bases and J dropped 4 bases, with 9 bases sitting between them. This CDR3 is CASSFVGNTIYF. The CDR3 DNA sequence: TGTGCCAGTTCCTTTGTCGGAAACACCATATATTTT. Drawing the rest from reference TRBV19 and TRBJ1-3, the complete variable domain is DGGITQSPKYLFRKEGQNVTLSCEQNLNHDAMYWYRQDPGQGLRLIYYSQIVNDFQKGDIAEGYSVSREKKESFPLTVTSAQKNPTAFYLCASSFVGNTIYFGEGSWLTVV.

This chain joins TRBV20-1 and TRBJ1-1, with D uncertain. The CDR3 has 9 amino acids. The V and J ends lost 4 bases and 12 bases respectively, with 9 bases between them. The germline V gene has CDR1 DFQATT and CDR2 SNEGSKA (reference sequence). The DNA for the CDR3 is TGCAGTGCTAATGATGGGACTTTCTTT. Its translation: CSANDGTFF.

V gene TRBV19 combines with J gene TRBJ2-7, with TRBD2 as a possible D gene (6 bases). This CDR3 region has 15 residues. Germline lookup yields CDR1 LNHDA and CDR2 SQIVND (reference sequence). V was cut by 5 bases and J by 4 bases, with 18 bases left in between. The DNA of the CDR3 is TGTGCCAGTAGTGTATCGGGAGTCCGATCATACGAGCAGTACTTC. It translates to CASSVSGVRSYEQYF. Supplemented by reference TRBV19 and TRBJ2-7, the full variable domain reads DGGITQSPKYLFRKEGQNVTLSCEQNLNHDAMYWYRQDPGQGLRLIYYSQIVNDFQKGDIAEGYSVSREKKESFPLTVTSAQKNPTAFYLCASSVSGVRSYEQYFGPGTRLTVT.

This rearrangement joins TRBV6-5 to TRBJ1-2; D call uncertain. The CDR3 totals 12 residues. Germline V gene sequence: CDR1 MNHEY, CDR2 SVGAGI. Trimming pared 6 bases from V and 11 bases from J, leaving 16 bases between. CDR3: CASRRNLGGYTF. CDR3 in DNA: TGTGCCAGCAGAAGAAATCTGGGAGGATACACCTTC.

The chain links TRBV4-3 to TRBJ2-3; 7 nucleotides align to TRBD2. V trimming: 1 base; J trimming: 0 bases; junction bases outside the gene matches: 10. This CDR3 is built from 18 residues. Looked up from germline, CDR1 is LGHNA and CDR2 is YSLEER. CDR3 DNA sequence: TGCGCCAGCAGCCAAGCCCCCCCACAGCGGGGTAGCACAGATACGCAGTATTTT. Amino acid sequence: CASSQAPPQRGSTDTQYF.

The CDR3 is CASRGQGNTEAFF. In nucleotides, the CDR3 is TGTGCCAGCAGAGGACAGGGGAACACTGAAGCTTTCTTT. This chain uses TRBV27 with TRBJ1-1, with TRBD1 identical over 8 bases. CDR3 length: 13 residues. Germline loops: CDR1 MNHEY, CDR2 SMNVEV (reference sequence). V lost 6 bases, J lost 1 base, and 1 base stayed unmatched.

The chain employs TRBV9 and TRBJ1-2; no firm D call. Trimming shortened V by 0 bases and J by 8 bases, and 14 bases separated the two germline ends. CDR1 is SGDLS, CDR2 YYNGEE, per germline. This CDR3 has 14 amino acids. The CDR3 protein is CASSVATGARGYTF. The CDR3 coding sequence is TGTGCCAGCAGCGTAGCTACGGGTGCGCGGGGCTACACCTTC.

CDR3 nucleotides: TGTGCCAGCAGCCCCACAGGTTATAGCAATCAGCCCCAGCATTTT. It encodes CASSPTGYSNQPQHF. The V call is TRBV6-5, the J call TRBJ1-5; tentatively, D is TRBD1 (5 bases). This CDR3 contains 15 residues. From germline, CDR1 is MNHEY and CDR2 SVGAGI. The V end was cut by 6 bases, the J end by 0 bases, with 12 bases between.

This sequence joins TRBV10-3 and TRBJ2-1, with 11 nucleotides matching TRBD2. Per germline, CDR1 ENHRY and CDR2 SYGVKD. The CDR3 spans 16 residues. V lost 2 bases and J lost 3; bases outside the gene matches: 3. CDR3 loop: CAISEGTSGYYNEQFF. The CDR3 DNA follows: TGTGCCATCAGTGAGGGGACTAGCGGATACTACAATGAGCAGTTCTTC.

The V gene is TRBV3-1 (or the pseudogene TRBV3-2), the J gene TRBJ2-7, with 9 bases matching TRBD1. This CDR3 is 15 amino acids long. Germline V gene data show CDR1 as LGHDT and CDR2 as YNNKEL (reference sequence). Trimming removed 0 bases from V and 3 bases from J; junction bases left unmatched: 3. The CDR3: CASSQDPDRGYEQYF. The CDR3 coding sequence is TGTGCCAGCAGCCAAGACCCGGACAGGGGCTACGAGCAGTACTTC.